This T cell receptor (beta chain) was observed in a study of OX40 agonist ivuxolimab in advanced cancers. Sequencing was performed with immunoSEQ multiplex PCR; in TCRdb, only in-frame clones are kept and a portion is missing. This sample yields about 48,000 clones, of which approximately 90% are seen a single time; roughly 6% belongs to the top ten. The starting material was CD4+ or CD8+ T cells sorted from blood, obtained in a trial of the OX40 agonist ivuxolimab. This clonotype was obtained from an adult with an advanced solid tumor such as melanoma, head and neck, liver or kidney cancer.

Written as DNA, the CDR3 is TGTGCCAGTATGTGGGGACGGGACACTGAAGCTTTCTTT. Residues: CASMWGRDTEAFF. The chain combines TRBV19 with TRBJ1-1; the D gene is possibly TRBD1 (5 bases). Looked up from germline, CDR1 is LNHDA and CDR2 is SQIVND (reference sequence). The germline V and J ends were trimmed by 7 bases and 3 bases, with 12 bases remaining between them. The CDR3 consists of 13 residues.